This T cell receptor beta chain was found in a study of blood T cells in healthy people across ages. The wider study: With template switching, about one barcoded beta molecule was captured per two T cells.

Sample-barcoded 5' priming and a J-beta primer mix drove a second PCR of about 6 to 11 cycles. MiXCR was run by TCRdb on the 5' RACE reads, yielding one entry per CDR3 protein. Of some 750,000 distinct CDR3 sequences in the sample, over 20% were seen once. General study findings and limits: Those diversity estimates obtained from one million T cells were thought to be underestimates.

Of note for this clonotype: Antigen: not known.

Trimming cost V 0 bases and J 1 base; bases outside gene matches: 5. The CDR3 runs 19 residues. The germline gives CDR1 LGHDT, CDR2 YNNKEL (reference sequence). Per sample, a minimum of 6.5 million PBMCs were isolated. The chain couples TRBV3-1 to TRBJ2-1; TRBD2 agrees at 14 bases. The receptor's source is a man aged 65 to 79 in good health. The sample taken for sequencing was blood. This CDR3 reads CASSQEGLAGGASYNEQFF. The CDR3 region has the DNA TGTGCCAGCAGCCAAGAAGGACTAGCGGGAGGCGCATCCTACAATGAGCAGTTCTTC.